This T cell receptor beta chain emerged from a study of long-term antiretroviral therapy in people with HIV. Study background: The oldest samples precede the 2015 immediate-ART recommendation by about a decade.

Survey-level resolution applied to immunoSEQ assay v3.0. TCRdb's copy holds only in-frame clones and misses some; the assay was immunoSEQ multiplex PCR. The repertoire holds about 16,000 clones, approximately 81% seen once, with more than 14% in the top ten. Overall study findings and caveats: ART-treated samples gained diversity yet remained below transplant donor controls. Repertoires with HIV possessed tighter CDR3 length spans than those of controls.

In each sample, roughly 0.95-10 million cryopreserved PBMC were present before DNA extraction. Concerning this clone itself: Antigen specificity is unknown.

Germline CDR1 MNHEY, CDR2 SVGAGI. This CDR3 spans 15 amino acids. J lost 2 bases, V lost 4 bases, and 3 bases had no gene match. The sequence came from a man younger than 40 with HIV. Sequenced material: unsorted PBMCs, taken around 1.3 years before starting antiretroviral therapy. The chain is built from TRBV6-5 and TRBJ1-4; 8 bases align to TRBD1. For the CDR3, the DNA is TGTGCCAGCAGTTTGGACAGGGTGACTAATGAAAAACTGTTTTTT. Translated: CASSLDRVTNEKLFF.